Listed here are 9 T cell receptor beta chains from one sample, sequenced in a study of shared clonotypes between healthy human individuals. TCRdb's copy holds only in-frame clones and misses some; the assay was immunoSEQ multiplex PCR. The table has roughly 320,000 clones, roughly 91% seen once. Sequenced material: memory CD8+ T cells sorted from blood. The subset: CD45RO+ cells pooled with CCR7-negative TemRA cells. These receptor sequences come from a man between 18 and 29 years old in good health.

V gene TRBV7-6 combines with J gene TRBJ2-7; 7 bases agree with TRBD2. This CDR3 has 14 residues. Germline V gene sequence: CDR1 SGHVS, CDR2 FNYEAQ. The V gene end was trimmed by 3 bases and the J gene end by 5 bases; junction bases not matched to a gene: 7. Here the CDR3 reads CASSFGGSGDEQYF. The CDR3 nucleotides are TGTGCCAGCAGCTTTGGCGGGAGCGGAGACGAGCAGTACTTC.

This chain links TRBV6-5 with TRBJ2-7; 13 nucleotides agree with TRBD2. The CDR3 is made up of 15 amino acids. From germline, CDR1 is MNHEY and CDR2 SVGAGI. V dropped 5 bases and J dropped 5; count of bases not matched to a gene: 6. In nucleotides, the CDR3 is TGTGCCAGCAGTCGACTAGCGGGGGGCCAGGACGAGCAGTACTTC. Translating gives CASSRLAGGQDEQYF.

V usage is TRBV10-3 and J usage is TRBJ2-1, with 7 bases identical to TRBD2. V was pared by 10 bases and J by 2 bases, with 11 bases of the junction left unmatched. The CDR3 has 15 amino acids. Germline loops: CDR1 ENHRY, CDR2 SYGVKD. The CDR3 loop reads CATKTPGRAYNEQFF. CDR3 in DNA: TGTGCCACCAAGACCCCAGGGAGGGCCTACAATGAGCAGTTCTTC.

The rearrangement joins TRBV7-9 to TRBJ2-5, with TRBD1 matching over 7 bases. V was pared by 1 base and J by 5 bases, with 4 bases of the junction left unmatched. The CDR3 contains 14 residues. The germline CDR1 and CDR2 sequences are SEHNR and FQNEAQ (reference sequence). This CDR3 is CASSLGQGQETQYF. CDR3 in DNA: TGTGCCAGCAGCTTAGGACAGGGTCAGGAGACCCAGTACTTC.

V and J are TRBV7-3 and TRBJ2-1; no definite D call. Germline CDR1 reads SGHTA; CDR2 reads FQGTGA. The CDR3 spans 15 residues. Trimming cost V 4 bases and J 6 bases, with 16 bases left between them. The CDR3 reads CASSSHRLSSNEQFF. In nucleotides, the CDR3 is TGTGCCAGCAGCTCCCATCGCTTATCATCCAATGAGCAGTTCTTC.

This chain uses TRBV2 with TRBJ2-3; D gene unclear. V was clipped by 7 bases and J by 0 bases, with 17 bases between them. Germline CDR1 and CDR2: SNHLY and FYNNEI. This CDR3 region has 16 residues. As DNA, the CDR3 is TGTGCCAGCAAACCCCTCTTGGCGGAAAGCACAGATACGCAGTATTTT. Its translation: CASKPLLAESTDTQYF.

This chain's CDR3 is CASSLSTWGGSYEQYF. The CDR3, as DNA: TGTGCCAGCAGTTTATCGACTTGGGGGGGCTCCTACGAGCAGTACTTC. The chain recombines TRBV27 with TRBJ2-7, with 7 positions matching TRBD2. The CDR3 covers 16 residues. J lost 0 bases, V lost 0 bases, and 5 bases had no gene match. The germline CDR1 and CDR2 sequences are MNHEY and SMNVEV (reference sequence).

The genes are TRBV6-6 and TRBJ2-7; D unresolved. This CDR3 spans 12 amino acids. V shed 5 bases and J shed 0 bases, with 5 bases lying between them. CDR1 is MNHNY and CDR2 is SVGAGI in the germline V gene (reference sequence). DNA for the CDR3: TGTGCCAGCAGTGGATACTCCTACGAGCAGTACTTC. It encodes CASSGYSYEQYF.

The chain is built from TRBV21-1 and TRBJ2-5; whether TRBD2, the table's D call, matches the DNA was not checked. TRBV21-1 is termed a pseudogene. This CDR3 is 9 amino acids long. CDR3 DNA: TGCGGTAATCGAGAGACCCAGTACTTC. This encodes CGNRETQYF.